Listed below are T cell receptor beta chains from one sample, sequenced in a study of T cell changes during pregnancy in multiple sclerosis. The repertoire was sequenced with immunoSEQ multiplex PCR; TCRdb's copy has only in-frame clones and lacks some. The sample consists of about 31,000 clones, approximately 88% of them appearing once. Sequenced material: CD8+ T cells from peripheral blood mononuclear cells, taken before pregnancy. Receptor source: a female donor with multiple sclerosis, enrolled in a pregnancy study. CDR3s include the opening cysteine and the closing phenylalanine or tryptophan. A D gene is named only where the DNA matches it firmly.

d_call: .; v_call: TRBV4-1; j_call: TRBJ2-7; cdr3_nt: TGCGCCAGCAGCCAAGAAAATTGGGGGCCGAACTACGAGCAGTACTTC; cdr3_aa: CASSQENWGPNYEQYF
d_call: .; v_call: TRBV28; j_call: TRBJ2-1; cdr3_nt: TGTGCCAGCAAATGGGCCCTATCCTACAATGAGCAGTTCTTC; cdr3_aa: CASKWALSYNEQFF
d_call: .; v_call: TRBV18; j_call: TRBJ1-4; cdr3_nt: TGTGCCAGCTCACCCACTGGTATGTCAGGGATAAATGAAAAACTGTTTTTT; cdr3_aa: CASSPTGMSGINEKLFF
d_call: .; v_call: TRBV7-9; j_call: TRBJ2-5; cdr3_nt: TGTGCCAGCAGATTGGTCGAGCAAGAGACCCAGTACTTC; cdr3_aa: CASRLVEQETQYF
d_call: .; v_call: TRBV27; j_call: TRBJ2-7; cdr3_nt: TGTGCCAGCAGTGCCGGGAGTCCCTCTGGGTACGAGCAGTACTTC; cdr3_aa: CASSAGSPSGYEQYF
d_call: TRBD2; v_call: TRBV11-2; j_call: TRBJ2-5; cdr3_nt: TGTGCCAGCAGCCCCAGCGGGAGAGAAGAGACCCAGTACTTC; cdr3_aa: CASSPSGREETQYF
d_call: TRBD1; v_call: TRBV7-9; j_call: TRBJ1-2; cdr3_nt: TGTGCCAGCAGCCCAGCCCTGGGACAGGAGAACTATGGCTACACCTTC; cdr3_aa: CASSPALGQENYGYTF
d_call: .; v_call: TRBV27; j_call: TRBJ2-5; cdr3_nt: TGTGCCAGCAGTACGAAGCGGGACCAAGAGACCCAGTACTTC; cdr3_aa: CASSTKRDQETQYF
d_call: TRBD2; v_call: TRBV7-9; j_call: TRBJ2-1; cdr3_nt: TGTGCCAGCAGAGACGCCACTAGCGGGGGGGACAATGAGCAGTTCTTC; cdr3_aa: CASRDATSGGDNEQFF
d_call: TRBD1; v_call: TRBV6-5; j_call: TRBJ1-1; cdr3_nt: TGTGCCAGCAGACCAGGGACAGGGGGGACTGAAGCTTTCTTT; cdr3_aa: CASRPGTGGTEAFF
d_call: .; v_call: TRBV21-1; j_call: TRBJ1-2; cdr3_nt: TGTGCCAGCAGCAGGAGCGGTGGCTACACCTTC; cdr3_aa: CASSRSGGYTF
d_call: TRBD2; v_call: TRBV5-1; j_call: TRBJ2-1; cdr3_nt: TGCGCCAGCAGCTTGGGGGGACTAGGGGTCAATGAGCAGTTCTTC; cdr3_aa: CASSLGGLGVNEQFF
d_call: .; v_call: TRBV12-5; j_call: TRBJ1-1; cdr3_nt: TGTGCTAGTGGTTTGGGACAGGTGAACACTGAAGCTTTCTTT; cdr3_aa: CASGLGQVNTEAFF